The 2 T cell receptor beta chains below were found in one sample sequenced in a study of blood T cell repertoires in COVID-19 (TCRdb year 2020). Libraries were prepared through the immunoSEQ multiplex PCR assay. TCRdb took over this immuneACCESS table, retaining in-frame rearrangements with V and J assigned. Such tables are incomplete; in checked studies, under half of the missing clones stem from an unresolved V gene, and the remainder is unexplained. For this sample the table gives just over 35,000 clones, of which roughly nine tenths were detected only once. The ten most abundant clones make up over 20% of the sample. The specimen was peripheral blood. These receptors originate from a man aged 55-75 years with acute or convalescent COVID-19.

This sequence joins TRBV3-1 (or the pseudogene TRBV3-2) and TRBJ2-7; the D is unclear. The CDR3 extends over 14 amino acids. Germline-derived CDR1 and CDR2 are LGHDT and YNNKEL (reference sequence). V lost 4 bases and J 0 bases, leaving 10 bases between the germline ends. The CDR3 nucleotides are TGTGCCAGCAGCCCATTCGGTAGCTCCTACGAGCAGTACTTC. It encodes CASSPFGSSYEQYF.

CDR3 in amino acids: CASSIGGQTGELFF. The CDR3, as DNA: TGTGCCAGTAGTATCGGGGGGCAGACCGGGGAGCTGTTTTTT. The rearrangement joins TRBV19 to TRBJ2-2; weak D call: TRBD2 (7 bases). Germline V gene lookup returns CDR1 LNHDA and CDR2 SQIVND (reference sequence). This CDR3 has 14 residues. The ends were cut back, 3 bases at V and 5 bases at J, with 10 bases in the middle. Looking up the rest from reference TRBV19 and TRBJ2-2 gives the full variable domain: DGGITQSPKYLFRKEGQNVTLSCEQNLNHDAMYWYRQDPGQGLRLIYYSQIVNDFQKGDIAEGYSVSREKKESFPLTVTSAQKNPTAFYLCASSIGGQTGELFFGEGSRLTVL.